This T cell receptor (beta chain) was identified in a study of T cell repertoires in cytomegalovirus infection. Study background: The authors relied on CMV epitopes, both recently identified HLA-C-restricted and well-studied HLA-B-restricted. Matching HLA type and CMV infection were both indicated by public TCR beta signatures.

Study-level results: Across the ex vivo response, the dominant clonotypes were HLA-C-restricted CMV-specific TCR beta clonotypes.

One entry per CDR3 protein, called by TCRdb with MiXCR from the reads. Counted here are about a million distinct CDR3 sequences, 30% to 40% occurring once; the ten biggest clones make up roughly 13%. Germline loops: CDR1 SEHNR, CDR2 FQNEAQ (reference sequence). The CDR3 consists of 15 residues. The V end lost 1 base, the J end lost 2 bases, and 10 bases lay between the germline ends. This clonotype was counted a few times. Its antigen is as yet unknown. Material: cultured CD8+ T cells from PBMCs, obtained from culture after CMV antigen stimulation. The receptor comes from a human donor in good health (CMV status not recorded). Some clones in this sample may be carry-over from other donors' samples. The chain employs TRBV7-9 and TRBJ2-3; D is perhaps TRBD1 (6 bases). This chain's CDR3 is CASSLEWDNTDTQYF. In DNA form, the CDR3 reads TGTGCCAGCAGCTTAGAATGGGACAACACAGATACGCAGTATTTT.